This TCR beta chain was profiled in a study of blood T cell repertoires in COVID-19 (dated by TCRdb to 2018 to 2020). About the full investigation: The collaborator samples originated in the United States, Italy and Spain and spanned the acute and convalescent phases of COVID-19. Nearly every sample came with metadata listing a de-identified subject ID, COVID-19 status, age in years and sex. The repertoires were released in a freely available public database meant as a resource for research on the immune response to SARS-CoV-2. The prospective study material was composed of cDNA or gDNA derived from T cells, B-cell-depleted T cells, or PBMCs. Samples came from the ongoing ImmuneRACE study (first 160 participants) plus 1,254 subjects from 6 global collaborators. Where HLA class I and class II types were available, the types were taken from metadata supplied by the sample provider, not from assay-based typing. Deeply sampled blood TCRbeta repertoires from subjects exposed to, actively infected with, or recovered from COVID-19 were included in the dataset.

One collaborating source in Seattle enrolled patients during active infection and followed them longitudinally through the course of disease. The collaborating institutions used their own protocols to collect whole blood in K2EDTA tubes. For TCRbeta analysis, collaborator samples were shipped as frozen whole blood, as isolated PBMCs, or as DNA extracted from either sample type. TCRbeta CDR3 regions were amplified from genomic DNA by means of the immunoSEQ Assay, a bias-controlled multiplex PCR. Turning to the authors' computational methods: The number of nucleated cells in each sample was estimated by amplification of reference gene primers within the assay. Sequence reads were collapsed and filtered to measure the absolute abundance of every unique TCRbeta CDR3 rearrangement. Productive Simpson clonality was computed per sample as the square root of Simpson's diversity index over productive rearrangements. TCRdb re-hosts the immuneACCESS table, in-frame sequences only. Its copies lack some clones; in the studies checked, an unresolved V gene accounts for under half of them, and the cause for the rest is not known. V, J and clone size derive from that table, while D and trimming were established from the DNA sequence. The sample table lists a few hundred thousand clones, 70% to 90% of them with a count of one. Around 5% of the sample is held by the ten biggest clonotypes.

This clone is a singleton in its sample. The antigen it binds to is not known. No base quality values were provided; no much bigger clone lies one nucleotide off. The CDR3 starts with the cysteine, ends with the phenylalanine, and has 13 residues. Only CDR3 DNA is held: 39 bases, read in frame from base 1. Trimming accounts for 4 bases at V and 8 bases at J, while the number of junction bases matched to no gene is 3. CDR1 and CDR2 (ENHRY, SYGVKD) derive from the germline V gene. Broad study findings and their caveats: Clinical and demographic metadata were provided uncurated, with the amount varying by source and participant.

Material: peripheral blood. This receptor was identified in a woman aged 60-75 years with COVID-19, enrolled during active disease. This chain is built from TRBV10-3 and TRBJ2-1; the junction holds 9 bases that match TRBD1. Here is the DNA: TGTGCCATCAGTGGACAGGGGGACGATGAGCAGTTCTTC. Translated, this is CAISGQGDDEQFF.